The 13 T cell receptor beta chains presented below share a single source sample, sequenced in a study of cytomegalovirus exposure and HLA in healthy donors. The PCR ran on 60 Vbeta and 13 Jbeta primers. Using immunoSEQ multiplex PCR, the repertoire was profiled, and TCRdb retains in-frame clones only, with some absent. Found here are roughly 150,000 clones, 80% to 85% of them singletons; the top ten hold under 1.1%. The specimen was PBMCs. The receptors were sampled from a man aged 25-45 years in good health and CMV-seronegative.

The chain links TRBV4-3 to TRBJ2-7, with 11 bases lining up with TRBD1. CDR1 is LGHNA, CDR2 YSLEER, per germline. V lost 1 base and J lost 2; bases outside the gene matches: 7. This CDR3 is 17 amino acids long. The CDR3 nucleotides are TGCGCCAGCAGCCAAGCTTGGCCGGGACAGGGGGCCTACGAGCAGTACTTC. Translated: CASSQAWPGQGAYEQYF.

The chain uses TRBV19 and TRBJ1-2; no firm D call. Germline V gene data show CDR1 as LNHDA and CDR2 as SQIVND (reference sequence). Trimming shortened V by 3 bases and J by 4 bases, and 15 bases separated the two germline ends. This CDR3 has 15 amino acids. CDR3 loop: CASSIRTVAPYGYTF. The CDR3 nucleotides are TGTGCCAGTAGTATCCGGACGGTAGCGCCCTATGGCTACACCTTC.

The chain couples TRBV29-1 to TRBJ2-1, with a tentative D call TRBD1 (5 bases). Trimming took 7 bases from V and 0 from J, leaving 16 bases between them. The CDR3 is made up of 15 amino acids. Germline V CDR1 and CDR2: SQVTM, ANQGSEA. CDR3 loop: CSAETDRSSYNEQFF. DNA for the CDR3: TGCAGCGCCGAAACAGACAGAAGCTCCTACAATGAGCAGTTCTTC.

This clone was counted between two and nine times. Written as DNA, the CDR3 is TGTGCCAGCAGCTTAGTAGGGGAGGCCTACGAGCAGTACTTC. Translation gives CASSLVGEAYEQYF. This rearrangement joins TRBV7-9 to TRBJ2-7; tentative D call: TRBD2 (6 bases). Trimming pared 1 base from V and 2 bases from J, leaving 9 bases between. This CDR3 spans 14 amino acids. The germline CDR1 and CDR2 sequences are SEHNR and FQNEAQ (reference sequence).

This rearrangement joins TRBV9 to TRBJ2-5; the D gene is possibly TRBD2 (6 bases). This CDR3 is 13 amino acids long. Germline V CDR1 and CDR2: SGDLS, YYNGEE. Trimming took off 4 bases at V and 5 bases at J, with 12 bases between the two ends. This CDR3 reads CASSTGLSETQYF. Here the CDR3 DNA reads TGTGCCAGCAGCACGGGACTTTCGGAGACCCAGTACTTC.

V gene TRBV11-2 combines with J gene TRBJ1-6, with D possibly being TRBD1 (6 bases). Germline V gene lookup returns CDR1 SGHAT and CDR2 FQNNGV. The CDR3 is 16 residues long. The ends were cut back, 3 bases at V and 9 bases at J, with 18 bases in the middle. The CDR3 reads CASSFLGQGGGSPLHF. The CDR3 nucleotides are TGTGCCAGCAGCTTTCTCGGACAAGGGGGGGGTTCACCCCTCCACTTT.

This CDR3 is CASSLLGAGTNEKLFF. The CDR3 DNA sequence: TGTGCCAGCAGCTTATTAGGGGCCGGAACTAATGAAAAACTGTTTTTT. V usage is TRBV7-9 and J usage is TRBJ1-4; tentatively, D is TRBD1 (5 bases). The CDR3 is made up of 16 amino acids. Germline CDR1 SEHNR, CDR2 FQNEAQ (reference sequence). Trimming removed 2 bases from V and 1 base from J, with 11 bases in between.

The genes are TRBV6-5 and TRBJ2-1; D is possibly TRBD2 (5 bases). Germline V gives CDR1 MNHEY, CDR2 SVGAGI. This CDR3 spans 13 amino acids. Trimming shortened V by 0 bases and J by 12 bases, and 12 bases separated the two germline ends. The CDR3 region is CASSYSSGSGQFF. The CDR3 DNA reads as TGTGCCAGCAGTTACTCGAGTGGAAGCGGGCAGTTCTTC.

In the case of this clone: The same CDR3 also results from other DNA sequences found in this sample. The V and J genes are TRBV5-1 and TRBJ1-1; TRBD1 matches at 9 bases. V was clipped by 3 bases and J by 3 bases; unmatched bases: 3. The CDR3 extends over 14 amino acids. In germline, CDR1 is SGHRS, CDR2 YFSETQ. This CDR3 reads CASSWGQGDTEAFF. The CDR3, as DNA: TGCGCCAGCAGCTGGGGACAGGGTGACACTGAAGCTTTCTTT.

The chain carries TRBV6-1 and TRBJ1-4; D gene unclear. Trimming took off 0 bases at V and 10 bases at J, with 12 bases between the two ends. The CDR3 is 14 amino acids. Germline loops: CDR1 MNHNS, CDR2 SASEGT. The CDR3 DNA follows: TGTGCCAGCAGTGAAGCTGGGGAGGTCGGAAAACTGTTTTTT. This sequence encodes CASSEAGEVGKLFF.

This clone is a singleton in its sample. V is TRBV7-9 and J is TRBJ2-1; D is perhaps TRBD2 (5 bases). The V gene's germline CDR1 is SEHNR and CDR2 FQNEAQ (reference sequence). There are 14 residues in the CDR3. Trimming stripped 5 bases from V and 9 bases from J, with 17 bases between. Written as DNA, the CDR3 is TGTGCCAGCAGCGATTCGGACTTCGGTAGTGAGCAGTTCTTC. It yields the protein CASSDSDFGSEQFF.

This chain uses TRBV7-9 with TRBJ2-4, with D unresolved. The CDR3 is made up of 11 amino acids. V was shortened by 5 bases and J by 5 bases, with 4 bases between the two germline ends. Germline CDR1 SEHNR, CDR2 FQNEAQ (reference sequence). CDR3 bases: TGTGCCAGCAGCCCCGAAAACATTCAGTACTTC. Amino acids: CASSPENIQYF.

In nucleotides, the CDR3 is TGTGCCAGCAGCCCTCGAGGGACGGGAGGCCCTAGTGGTGAGCAGTTCTTC. Its translation is CASSPRGTGGPSGEQFF. The chain couples TRBV7-2 to TRBJ2-1; 7 positions agree with TRBD2. The CDR3 is 17 amino acids. Germline CDR1 and CDR2: SGHTA and FQGNSA. J was trimmed by 9 bases and V by 5 bases; bases with no gene match: 19.